A selection of T cell receptor beta chains follows, all from one sample in a study of cytomegalovirus exposure and HLA in healthy donors. TCRdb's copy holds only in-frame clones and misses some; the assay was immunoSEQ multiplex PCR. The sample totals 55,000 to 85,000 clones. Sequenced sample: PBMCs. These receptors were taken from a woman younger than 45 in good health and CMV-seronegative. Both conserved end residues are part of each CDR3. A D gene is named only where the DNA matches it firmly.

V: TRBV19
D: NA
J: TRBJ1-1
CDR3: CASSIWSGLGTEAFF
DNA: TGTGCCAGTAGTATTTGGTCAGGGCTAGGCACTGAAGCTTTCTTT

V: TRBV29-1
D: TRBD2
J: TRBJ2-7
CDR3: CSVVRREASYEQYF
DNA: TGCAGCGTTGTCAGGCGGGAGGCATCCTACGAGCAGTACTTC

V: TRBV15
D: TRBD1
J: TRBJ1-1
CDR3: CATSPTRQGAGNTEAFF
DNA: TGTGCCACCAGCCCCACCCGGCAGGGGGCCGGGAACACTGAAGCTTTCTTT

V: TRBV29-1
D: NA
J: TRBJ2-4
CDR3: CSVEAESAKNIQYF
DNA: TGCAGCGTTGAAGCGGAGTCAGCCAAAAACATTCAGTACTTC

V: TRBV6-4
D: TRBD1
J: TRBJ2-2
CDR3: CASSEGQGNTGELFF
DNA: TGTGCCAGCAGCGAGGGACAGGGGAACACCGGGGAGCTGTTTTTT

V: TRBV6-1
D: NA
J: TRBJ1-2
CDR3: CASSEALYNLYGYTF
DNA: TGTGCCAGCAGTGAAGCCCTCTATAACCTCTATGGCTACACCTTC

V: TRBV30
D: NA
J: TRBJ2-5
CDR3: CARGGDRGETQYF
DNA: TGTGCCCGAGGGGGGGATAGGGGAGAGACCCAGTACTTC

V: TRBV9
D: NA
J: TRBJ1-2
CDR3: CASSDGFYGYTF
DNA: TGTGCCAGCAGCGACGGTTTCTATGGCTACACCTTC

V: TRBV5-1
D: TRBD1
J: TRBJ2-7
CDR3: CASSSGQGVVEQYF
DNA: TGCGCCAGCAGCTCGGGACAGGGGGTGGTCGAGCAGTACTTC

V: TRBV7-9
D: NA
J: TRBJ2-1
CDR3: CASTPAVPNNEQFF
DNA: TGTGCCAGCACCCCGGCGGTTCCTAACAATGAGCAGTTCTTC

V: TRBV5-4
D: NA
J: TRBJ1-2
CDR3: CASSLRVANYGYTF
DNA: TGTGCCAGCAGCCTGAGGGTCGCCAACTATGGCTACACCTTC

V: TRBV29-1
D: TRBD1
J: TRBJ2-5
CDR3: CSVEGQMETQYF
DNA: TGCAGCGTTGAGGGACAGATGGAGACCCAGTACTTC

V: TRBV6-5
D: NA
J: TRBJ1-3
CDR3: CASSYSGARSGNTIYF
DNA: TGTGCCAGCAGTTACTCTGGGGCACGCTCTGGAAACACCATATATTTT

V: TRBV30
D: NA
J: TRBJ1-2
CDR3: CAWGQRMGGYTF
DNA: TGTGCCTGGGGACAGAGAATGGGGGGCTACACCTTC

V: TRBV29-1
D: TRBD1
J: TRBJ1-1
CDR3: CSVDQAWTGGSEAFF
DNA: TGCAGCGTTGACCAGGCTTGGACAGGGGGCTCTGAAGCTTTCTTT

V: TRBV18
D: TRBD1
J: TRBJ1-4
CDR3: CASSYRGANEKLFF
DNA: TGTGCCAGCTCGTACAGGGGCGCAAATGAAAAACTGTTTTTT

V: TRBV27
D: NA
J: TRBJ1-2
CDR3: CASSLAGAGYTF
DNA: TGTGCCAGCAGTTTGGCGGGGGCCGGCTACACCTTC

V: TRBV7-6
D: NA
J: TRBJ1-1
CDR3: CASSLVEGKNTEAFF
DNA: TGTGCCAGCAGCTTAGTCGAGGGCAAGAACACTGAAGCTTTCTTT

V: TRBV9
D: NA
J: TRBJ1-2
CDR3: CASSVGASVPAAANYGYTF
DNA: TGTGCCAGCAGCGTAGGAGCGTCTGTCCCAGCTGCAGCTAACTATGGCTACACCTTC

V: TRBV19
D: TRBD1
J: TRBJ1-1
CDR3: CASSIGQGGNTEAFF
DNA: TGTGCCAGTAGTATTGGCCAGGGGGGGAACACTGAAGCTTTCTTT

V: TRBV27
D: NA
J: TRBJ1-2
CDR3: CASSLTGFVGGYTF
DNA: TGTGCCAGCAGCCTGACAGGCTTCGTTGGAGGCTACACCTTC

V: TRBV25-1
D: NA
J: TRBJ2-7
CDR3: CASSERRAVGIEQYF
DNA: TGTGCCAGCAGTGAACGTCGAGCGGTAGGAATCGAGCAGTACTTC

V: TRBV11-2
D: NA
J: TRBJ2-3
CDR3: CASSDPGPSAGAPDTQYF
DNA: TGTGCCAGCAGCGATCCGGGACCCTCGGCGGGGGCTCCAGATACGCAGTATTTT

V: TRBV19
D: NA
J: TRBJ2-3
CDR3: CASSISEVDTQYF
DNA: TGTGCCAGTAGTATTAGTGAGGTAGATACGCAGTATTTT

V: TRBV7-9
D: NA
J: TRBJ2-7
CDR3: CASSLVSYEQYF
DNA: TGTGCCAGCAGCTTAGTCTCGTACGAGCAGTACTTC

V: TRBV5-4
D: TRBD1
J: TRBJ1-1
CDR3: CASSPPTGGLNTEAFF
DNA: TGTGCCAGCAGCCCTCCGACAGGGGGCCTGAACACTGAAGCTTTCTTT

V: TRBV6-5
D: TRBD1
J: TRBJ1-5
CDR3: CASSTGQGGNQPQHF
DNA: TGTGCCAGCAGTACGGGACAGGGTGGGAACCAGCCCCAGCATTTT

V: TRBV18
D: NA
J: TRBJ1-1
CDR3: CASSPVLLNTEAFF
DNA: TGTGCCAGCTCACCGGTGTTACTAAACACTGAAGCTTTCTTT

V: TRBV27
D: NA
J: TRBJ1-1
CDR3: CASSLLGQNTEAFF
DNA: TGTGCCAGCAGTTTACTAGGACAGAACACTGAAGCTTTCTTT

V: TRBV9
D: NA
J: TRBJ1-1
CDR3: CASGGGRGNTEAFF
DNA: TGTGCCTCGGGGGGGGGCAGGGGAAACACTGAAGCTTTCTTT

V: TRBV2
D: TRBD1
J: TRBJ1-5
CDR3: CASTQDRDFHQPQHF
DNA: TGTGCCAGCACCCAAGACAGGGACTTTCATCAGCCCCAGCATTTT

V: TRBV2
D: NA
J: TRBJ1-2
CDR3: CASSERGVNGGYTF
DNA: TGTGCCAGCAGTGAACGAGGAGTAAACGGGGGCTACACCTTC

V: TRBV5-1
D: TRBD1
J: TRBJ1-2
CDR3: CASSLGQGDGYTF
DNA: TGCGCCAGCAGCTTAGGACAGGGGGATGGCTACACCTTC

V: TRBV18
D: TRBD1
J: TRBJ1-6
CDR3: CASSPPHRGNSPLHF
DNA: TGTGCCAGCTCACCACCGCACAGGGGTAATTCACCCCTCCACTTT

V: TRBV18
D: NA
J: TRBJ1-5
CDR3: CASSPRDSNQPQHF
DNA: TGTGCCAGCTCACCCCGGGATAGCAATCAGCCCCAGCATTTT

V: TRBV7-2
D: NA
J: TRBJ2-7
CDR3: CASSLVASGNYEQYF
DNA: TGTGCCAGCAGCTTAGTCGCGTCAGGGAACTACGAGCAGTACTTC

V: TRBV5-1
D: NA
J: TRBJ1-2
CDR3: CASSFSQGGGYTF
DNA: TGCGCCAGCAGCTTCAGCCAGGGTGGTGGCTACACCTTC

V: TRBV6-5
D: NA
J: TRBJ1-5
CDR3: CASSYSQGGQPQHF
DNA: TGTGCCAGCAGTTACAGTCAGGGAGGCCAGCCCCAGCATTTT

V: TRBV30
D: NA
J: TRBJ1-3
CDR3: CAWSDQGHGNTIYF
DNA: TGTGCCTGGAGTGACCAGGGACATGGAAACACCATATATTTT

V: TRBV9
D: TRBD1
J: TRBJ1-6
CDR3: CASSVATGGQGFNNSPLHF
DNA: TGTGCCAGCAGCGTAGCTACGGGTGGACAGGGATTTAATAATTCACCCCTCCACTTT

V: TRBV7-3
D: NA
J: TRBJ1-2
CDR3: CASSHTEGYGYTF
DNA: TGTGCCAGCAGCCACACGGAGGGCTATGGCTACACCTTC

V: TRBV5-6
D: NA
J: TRBJ2-7
CDR3: CASSFAQGHEQYF
DNA: TGTGCCAGCAGCTTTGCCCAGGGCCACGAGCAGTACTTC

V: TRBV5-1
D: TRBD1
J: TRBJ2-7
CDR3: CASRPGTEYEQYF
DNA: TGCGCCAGCAGACCCGGGACAGAGTACGAGCAGTACTTC

V: TRBV2
D: TRBD1
J: TRBJ2-3
CDR3: CASNNPRGLAAGTQYF
DNA: TGTGCCAGCAATAATCCCAGGGGGCTGGCCGCTGGTACGCAGTATTTT

V: TRBV6-5
D: TRBD1
J: TRBJ2-5
CDR3: CASRTGLQETQYF
DNA: TGTGCCAGCAGGACAGGGCTACAAGAGACCCAGTACTTC

V: TRBV19
D: TRBD1
J: TRBJ1-1
CDR3: CASSHRGNTEAFF
DNA: TGTGCCAGTAGTCACAGGGGTAACACTGAAGCTTTCTTT

V: TRBV30
D: TRBD1
J: TRBJ1-4
CDR3: CAWNRDRGREKLFF
DNA: TGTGCCTGGAACCGGGACAGGGGGCGGGAAAAACTGTTTTTT

V: TRBV4-2
D: TRBD2
J: TRBJ2-3
CDR3: CASSQDETSGSWDTQYF
DNA: TGTGCCAGCAGCCAAGATGAGACTAGCGGGAGTTGGGATACGCAGTATTTT

V: TRBV5-4
D: NA
J: TRBJ1-2
CDR3: CASSSPEDPGDGYTF
DNA: TGTGCCAGCAGCTCTCCGGAGGACCCAGGAGACGGCTACACCTTC

V: TRBV30
D: NA
J: TRBJ1-5
CDR3: CAWSREFRLLMGNQPQHF
DNA: TGTGCCTGGAGTCGGGAGTTCCGACTCCTCATGGGGAATCAGCCCCAGCATTTT

V: TRBV30
D: NA
J: TRBJ2-2
CDR3: CAWSLAQNTGELFF
DNA: TGTGCCTGGTCCCTAGCGCAGAACACCGGGGAGCTGTTTTTT

V: TRBV30
D: NA
J: TRBJ1-2
CDR3: CAWVKGGGRGYTF
DNA: TGTGCCTGGGTCAAGGGGGGCGGGAGGGGCTACACCTTC

V: TRBV30
D: TRBD2
J: TRBJ2-5
CDR3: CAWRGAGGSETQYF
DNA: TGTGCCTGGAGGGGAGCGGGAGGATCCGAGACCCAGTACTTC

V: TRBV28
D: TRBD2
J: TRBJ2-1
CDR3: CASSPPGRALQGQFF
DNA: TGTGCCAGCAGCCCCCCCGGGAGGGCCCTTCAGGGGCAGTTCTTC

V: TRBV5-6
D: TRBD2
J: TRBJ2-1
CDR3: CASSLELAGDSEQFF
DNA: TGTGCCAGCAGCTTGGAACTAGCGGGGGACAGTGAGCAGTTCTTC

V: TRBV19
D: TRBD1
J: TRBJ1-5
CDR3: CASSVDRGQDTSYSNQPQHF
DNA: TGTGCCAGTAGTGTTGACAGGGGACAGGATACCTCTTATAGCAATCAGCCCCAGCATTTT

V: TRBV27
D: TRBD2
J: TRBJ2-3
CDR3: CASSLGLAGGGDTQYF
DNA: TGTGCCAGCAGTTTAGGCCTAGCGGGGGGGGGAGATACGCAGTATTTT

V: TRBV7-8
D: NA
J: TRBJ2-7
CDR3: CASSLGVRAYSYEQYF
DNA: TGTGCCAGCAGCTTAGGTGTCAGGGCTTACTCCTACGAGCAGTACTTC